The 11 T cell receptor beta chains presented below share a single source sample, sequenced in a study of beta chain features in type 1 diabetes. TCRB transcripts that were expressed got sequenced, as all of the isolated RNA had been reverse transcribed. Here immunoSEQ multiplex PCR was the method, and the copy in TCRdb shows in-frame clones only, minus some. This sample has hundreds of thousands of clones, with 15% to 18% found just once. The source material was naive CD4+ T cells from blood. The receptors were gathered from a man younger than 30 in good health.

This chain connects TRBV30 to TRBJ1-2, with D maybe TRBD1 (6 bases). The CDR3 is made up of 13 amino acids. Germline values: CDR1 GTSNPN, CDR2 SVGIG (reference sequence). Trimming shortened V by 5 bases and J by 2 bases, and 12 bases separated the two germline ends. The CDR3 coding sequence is TGTGCCTGGGTTCCAACAGGGAACTATGGCTACACCTTC. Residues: CAWVPTGNYGYTF. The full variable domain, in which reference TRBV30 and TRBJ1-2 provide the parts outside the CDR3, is SQTIHQWPATLVQPVGSPLSLECTVEGTSNPNLYWYRQAAGRGLQLLFYSVGIGQISSEVPQNLSASRPQDRQFILSSKKLLLSDSGFYLCAWVPTGNYGYTFGSGTRLTVV.

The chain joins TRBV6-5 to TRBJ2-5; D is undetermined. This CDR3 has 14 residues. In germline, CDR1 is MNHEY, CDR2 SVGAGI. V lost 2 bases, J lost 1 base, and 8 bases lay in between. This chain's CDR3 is CASSYRAAQETQYF. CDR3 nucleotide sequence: TGTGCCAGCAGTTACCGGGCGGCCCAAGAGACCCAGTACTTC.

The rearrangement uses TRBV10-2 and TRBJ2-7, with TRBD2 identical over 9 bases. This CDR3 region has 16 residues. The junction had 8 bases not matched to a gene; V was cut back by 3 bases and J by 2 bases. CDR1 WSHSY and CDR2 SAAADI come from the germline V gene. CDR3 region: CASSDISAGGTYEQYF. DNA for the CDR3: TGCGCCAGCAGTGATATCTCAGCGGGGGGAACCTACGAGCAGTACTTC.

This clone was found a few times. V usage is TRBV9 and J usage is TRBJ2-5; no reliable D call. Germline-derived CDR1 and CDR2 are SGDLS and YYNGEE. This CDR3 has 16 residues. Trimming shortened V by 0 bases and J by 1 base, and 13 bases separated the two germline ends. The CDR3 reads CASSVGVRTIQETQYF. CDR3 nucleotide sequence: TGTGCCAGCAGCGTAGGAGTACGGACCATCCAAGAGACCCAGTACTTC.

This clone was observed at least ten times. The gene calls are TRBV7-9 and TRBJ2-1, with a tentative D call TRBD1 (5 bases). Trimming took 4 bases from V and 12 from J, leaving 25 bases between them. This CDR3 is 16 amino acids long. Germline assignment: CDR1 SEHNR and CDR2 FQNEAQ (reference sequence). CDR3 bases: TGTGCCAGCAGCTCCCCTTTTGGGGCGCTCCGCGAAACGCAGTTCTTC. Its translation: CASSSPFGALRETQFF.

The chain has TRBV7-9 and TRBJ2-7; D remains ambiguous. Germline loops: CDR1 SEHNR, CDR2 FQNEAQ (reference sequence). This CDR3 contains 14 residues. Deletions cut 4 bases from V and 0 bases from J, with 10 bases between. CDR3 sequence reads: CASSSIPFSYEQYF. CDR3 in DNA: TGTGCCAGCAGCTCTATACCGTTCTCCTACGAGCAGTACTTC.

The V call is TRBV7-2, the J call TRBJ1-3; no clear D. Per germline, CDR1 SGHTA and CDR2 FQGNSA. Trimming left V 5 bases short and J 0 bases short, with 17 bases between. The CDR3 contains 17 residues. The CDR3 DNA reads TGTGCCAGCAGCCCTGGAGGGCGCGGGGACTCTGGAAACACCATATATTTT. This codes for CASSPGGRGDSGNTIYF. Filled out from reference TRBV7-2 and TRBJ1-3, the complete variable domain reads GAGVSQSPSNKVTEKGKDVELRCDPISGHTALYWYRQSLGQGLEFLIYFQGNSAPDKSGLPSDRFSAERTGGSVSTLTIQRTQQEDSAVYLCASSPGGRGDSGNTIYFGEGSWLTVV.

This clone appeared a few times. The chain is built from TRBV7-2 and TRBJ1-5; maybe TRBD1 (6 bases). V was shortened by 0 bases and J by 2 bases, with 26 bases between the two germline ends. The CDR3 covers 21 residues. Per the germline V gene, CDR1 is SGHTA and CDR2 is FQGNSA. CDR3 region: CASSLASGRVRGPSGNQPQHF. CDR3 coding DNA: TGTGCCAGCAGCTTAGCGTCGGGTAGAGTACGGGGGCCCTCCGGCAATCAGCCCCAGCATTTT.

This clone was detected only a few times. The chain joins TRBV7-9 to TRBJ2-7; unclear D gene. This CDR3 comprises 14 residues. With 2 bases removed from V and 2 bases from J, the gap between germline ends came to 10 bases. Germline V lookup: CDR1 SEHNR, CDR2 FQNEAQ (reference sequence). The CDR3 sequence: CASSLNSPAYEQYF. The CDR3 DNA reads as TGTGCCAGCAGCTTAAACAGTCCCGCCTACGAGCAGTACTTC.

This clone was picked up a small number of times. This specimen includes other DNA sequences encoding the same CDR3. The chain's CDR3 is CAISMGTDTQYF. The CDR3 region has the DNA TGTGCCATCAGTATGGGGACAGATACGCAGTATTTT. The chain employs TRBV10-3 and TRBJ2-3, with unresolved D. There are 12 residues in the CDR3. Trimming took off 5 bases at V and 3 bases at J, with 6 bases between the two ends. Germline V gene data show CDR1 as ENHRY and CDR2 as SYGVKD.

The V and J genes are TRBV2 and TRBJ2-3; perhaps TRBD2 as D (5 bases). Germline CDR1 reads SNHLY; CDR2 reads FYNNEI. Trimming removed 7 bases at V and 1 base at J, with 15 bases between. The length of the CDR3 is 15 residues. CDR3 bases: TGTGCCAGCACCCCCGGCGGACTCCGCACAGATACGCAGTATTTT. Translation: CASTPGGLRTDTQYF.